Listed below are T cell receptor beta chains from one sample, sequenced in a study of PD-L1 blockade in urothelial cancer. Method: immunoSEQ multiplex PCR; TCRdb's copy keeps in-frame clones and lacks some. This sample has 58,000 or so clones, with 85% to 90% found just once. Sample: PBMCs, taken around atezolizumab (anti-PD-L1) treatment. All receptors derive from a man between 50 and 59 years old with urothelial cancer. Each CDR3 is given with its conserved first and last residue. Fields, in order: CDR3 DNA, CDR3 protein, clone size, D gene, V gene, J gene. The D gene is left open where the match is weak. Only part of the rows carry a size: once, few, many, or a class if the clone is expanded.

CDR3 DNA: TGCGCCAGCAGCTTGGGCCCCGTAGGGGGCCTAAATGAGCAGTTCTTC
CDR3 protein: CASSLGPVGGLNEQFF
clone size: once
D gene: TRBD1
V gene: TRBV5-1
J gene: TRBJ2-1

CDR3 DNA: TGTGCCAGCAGCTTAGGTATCCGGGAGACCCAGTACTTC
CDR3 protein: CASSLGIRETQYF
clone size: NA
D gene: NA
V gene: TRBV7-2
J gene: TRBJ2-5

CDR3 DNA: TGTGCCAGCAGCTCTACGGGAGCCCTCCAGGAGACCCAGTACTTC
CDR3 protein: CASSSTGALQETQYF
clone size: NA
D gene: NA
V gene: TRBV5-4
J gene: TRBJ2-5

CDR3 DNA: TGCGCCAGCAGCTTGGGACCGGGACGGGGGGCCTCCTACGAGCAGTACTTC
CDR3 protein: CASSLGPGRGASYEQYF
clone size: NA
D gene: NA
V gene: TRBV5-1
J gene: TRBJ2-7

CDR3 DNA: TGTGCCAGCAGCCAATTCGGGTTTAATGAAAAACTGTTTTTT
CDR3 protein: CASSQFGFNEKLFF
clone size: NA
D gene: NA
V gene: TRBV28
J gene: TRBJ1-4

CDR3 DNA: TGCGCCAGCAGCTTGGCGGTCAAAAACATTCAGTACTTC
CDR3 protein: CASSLAVKNIQYF
clone size: NA
D gene: NA
V gene: TRBV5-1
J gene: TRBJ2-4

CDR3 DNA: TGTGCCAGTAGTATCCGGACTAGCGGGAGACGGGAGCAGTTCTTC
CDR3 protein: CASSIRTSGRREQFF
clone size: NA
D gene: TRBD2
V gene: TRBV19
J gene: TRBJ2-1

CDR3 DNA: TGCGCCAGCAGAGAGACAGGGCTTAGCTCCTACAATGAGCAGTTCTTC
CDR3 protein: CASRETGLSSYNEQFF
clone size: NA
D gene: TRBD1
V gene: TRBV5-1
J gene: TRBJ2-1

CDR3 DNA: TGTGCCAGTAGTCGGGGGAGGAACACTGAAGCTTTCTTT
CDR3 protein: CASSRGRNTEAFF
clone size: NA
D gene: NA
V gene: TRBV19
J gene: TRBJ1-1

CDR3 DNA: TGTGCCAGCAGCGGGGTCAGTCCGGGAACTGAAGCTTTCTTT
CDR3 protein: CASSGVSPGTEAFF
clone size: NA
D gene: NA
V gene: TRBV2
J gene: TRBJ1-1

CDR3 DNA: TGTGCCAGCAGCTTAGAGGGGACAGGCCTCTACGAGCAGTACTTC
CDR3 protein: CASSLEGTGLYEQYF
clone size: NA
D gene: TRBD1
V gene: TRBV11-2
J gene: TRBJ2-7

CDR3 DNA: TGTGCCAGCAGCTTAGGCTGGCCCAGCTCCTACAATGAGCAGTTCTTC
CDR3 protein: CASSLGWPSSYNEQFF
clone size: NA
D gene: NA
V gene: TRBV13
J gene: TRBJ2-1

CDR3 DNA: TGTGCCAGCAGCCGACTAGCGGGAGGAGGGGAGACCCAGTACTTC
CDR3 protein: CASSRLAGGGETQYF
clone size: NA
D gene: TRBD2
V gene: TRBV7-2
J gene: TRBJ2-5

CDR3 DNA: TGCGCCAGCAGCCTCTCTGCTGGCGGGAGCCCAGAGACCCAGTACTTC
CDR3 protein: CASSLSAGGSPETQYF
clone size: NA
D gene: TRBD2
V gene: TRBV4-1
J gene: TRBJ2-5

CDR3 DNA: TGTGCCAGCTCACCCGGACAGGTCTTCAATGAGCAGTTCTTC
CDR3 protein: CASSPGQVFNEQFF
clone size: NA
D gene: TRBD1
V gene: TRBV18
J gene: TRBJ2-1

CDR3 DNA: TGTGCCAGCAGTAGAAATCCCCCGACTAGCGGGCCTACCGGTGAGCAGTTCTTC
CDR3 protein: CASSRNPPTSGPTGEQFF
clone size: NA
D gene: TRBD2
V gene: TRBV2
J gene: TRBJ2-1

CDR3 DNA: TGTGCCAGCATGGCGGGGGGGGCTTCGGACTACGAGCAGTACTTC
CDR3 protein: CASMAGGASDYEQYF
clone size: NA
D gene: TRBD2
V gene: TRBV28
J gene: TRBJ2-7

CDR3 DNA: TGTGCCAGTTGGGCAGGGGTAGATACGCAGTATTTT
CDR3 protein: CASWAGVDTQYF
clone size: NA
D gene: NA
V gene: TRBV2
J gene: TRBJ2-3

CDR3 DNA: TGTGCCAGCAGTGAAGGACTAGCGACCTACAATGAGCAGTTCTTC
CDR3 protein: CASSEGLATYNEQFF
clone size: NA
D gene: TRBD2
V gene: TRBV25-1
J gene: TRBJ2-1

CDR3 DNA: TGTGCCAGCCATAGAGCGGGACAGGGGGAAAGTGGCGGCTACACCTTC
CDR3 protein: CASHRAGQGESGGYTF
clone size: NA
D gene: TRBD1
V gene: TRBV6-6
J gene: TRBJ1-2

CDR3 DNA: TGTGCCAGCAGCTTAACCGGGTCCAGCTCCTACAATGAGCAGTTCTTC
CDR3 protein: CASSLTGSSSYNEQFF
clone size: NA
D gene: NA
V gene: TRBV7-3
J gene: TRBJ2-1

CDR3 DNA: TGTGCCAGCAGCTCGGGACTAAACACCGGGGAGCTGTTTTTT
CDR3 protein: CASSSGLNTGELFF
clone size: NA
D gene: TRBD2
V gene: TRBV7-3
J gene: TRBJ2-2